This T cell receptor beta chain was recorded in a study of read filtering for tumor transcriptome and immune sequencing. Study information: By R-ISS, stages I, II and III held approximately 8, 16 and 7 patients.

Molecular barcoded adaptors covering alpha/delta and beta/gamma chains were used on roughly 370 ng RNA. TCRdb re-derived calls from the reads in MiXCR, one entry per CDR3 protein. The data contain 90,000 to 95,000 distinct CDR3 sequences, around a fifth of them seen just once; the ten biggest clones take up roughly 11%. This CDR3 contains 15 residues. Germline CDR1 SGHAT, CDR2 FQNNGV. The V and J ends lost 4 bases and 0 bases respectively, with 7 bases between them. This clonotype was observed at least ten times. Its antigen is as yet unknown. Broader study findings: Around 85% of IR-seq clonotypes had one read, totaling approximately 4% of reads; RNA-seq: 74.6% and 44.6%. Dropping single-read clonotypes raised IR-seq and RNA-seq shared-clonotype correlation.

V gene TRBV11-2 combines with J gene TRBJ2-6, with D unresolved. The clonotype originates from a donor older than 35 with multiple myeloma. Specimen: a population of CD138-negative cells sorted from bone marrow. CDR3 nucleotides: TGTGCCAGCAGCTCCTTGAACTCTGGGGCCAACGTCCTGACTTTC. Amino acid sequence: CASSSLNSGANVLTF.